This T cell receptor (beta chain) was sequenced during a study of shared clonotypes between healthy human individuals. On the study more broadly: CD4 naive cells filled three plates per donor, CD4 memory three, CD8 naive two and CD8 memory one.

Only in-frame clones appear in the TCRdb table, and some are missing; sequencing was by immunoSEQ multiplex PCR. The sample lists under 1,100,000 clones; 75% to 80% were seen once. Notes on the study in general: Sampling covered blood only; tissue repertoires likely differ. Shared clonotypes: about 4.6% naive CD4, roughly 3.8% naive CD8, about 2.5% memory CD4, 0.4% to 0.45% memory CD8.

The CDR3 extends over 15 amino acids. Germline CDR1 SGHKS, CDR2 YYEKEE (reference sequence). Trimming pared 4 bases from V and 8 bases from J, leaving 19 bases between. Concerning this clone itself: Its antigen is unidentified.

The receptor was derived from a man between 18 and 35 years old in good health. Some clones in this sample may be carry-over from other donors' samples. The specimen sequenced was memory CD4+ T cells from PBMCs. Sample subset: CD45RA-negative fraction. The V call is TRBV5-5, the J call TRBJ2-1; D is tentatively TRBD1 or TRBD2 (5 bases each). CDR3 in amino acids: CASSDLRGPGDEQFF. CDR3 bases: TGTGCCAGCAGCGACCTTCGGGGCCCTGGCGATGAGCAGTTCTTC.